This TCR beta chain originates from a study of T-cell reconstitution after alpha-beta-depleted transplantation in children. The library targeted TCRbeta and was prepared with unique molecular identifiers. TCRdb used MiXCR to reprocess the PCR reads, holding one entry per CDR3 protein. Of 800,000 to 1,000,000 distinct CDR3 sequences listed, about 29% are singletons. Looked up from germline, CDR1 is DFQATT and CDR2 is SNEGSKA (reference sequence). The V gene lost 3 bases and the J gene lost 3 bases, with 16 bases spanning the gap. This CDR3 has 15 residues. This clonotype appeared a few times. Its target is not known. Overall study findings and caveats: By one year post-transplant, T-cell counts and diversity largely arose from T cells that were newly produced. Recipient T cells and thymic progenitors that survived were the source of the high TCRbeta diversity seen at day 60 in some patients. The study reportedly traced alpha-beta T cells about two months after transplant to several hundred expanded graft clones.

The V gene is TRBV20-1, the J gene TRBJ2-3; D is perhaps TRBD2 (7 bases). The receptor was derived from a boy under three years old who had a stem cell transplant for SCID, so the T cells may come from the graft donor. The source material was PBMCs, mostly from graft donor cells, sampled 360 days after TCRalphabeta/CD19-depleted stem cell transplant. CDR3 loop: CSARGGTRATDTQYF. The CDR3 DNA is TGCAGTGCTAGGGGGGGGACAAGAGCAACAGATACGCAGTATTTT.